Listed below are T cell receptor beta chains from one sample, sequenced in a study of T cells in Graves' hyperthyroidism and ophthalmopathy. TCRdb used MiXCR to reprocess the multiplex PCR reads, holding one entry per CDR3 protein. This sample has roughly 800,000 distinct CDR3 sequences; approximately 40% occur once, and the top ten carry over 8%. Sequencing used blood. All receptors derive from a man aged 18-30 years with Graves' hyperthyroidism. The CDR3 runs from the conserved cysteine through the conserved F or W. The D gene is left open where the match is weak. For some rows the clone size is stated as once, few or many, or as a class when expanded; others skip it.

J gene | clone size | V gene | D gene | CDR3 protein | CDR3 DNA
TRBJ1-1 | NA | TRBV5-6 | TRBD1 | CASSLGQGKAEAFF | TGTGCCAGCAGCTTGGGACAGGGGAAGGCTGAAGCTTTCTTT
TRBJ1-4 | NA | TRBV7-8 | TRBD1 | CATRPDRAGKLFF | TGTGCCACCAGACCGGACAGGGCAGGAAAACTGTTTTTT
TRBJ1-5 | NA | TRBV7-2 | NA | CASSLARSYEHF | TGTGCCAGCAGCTTGGCCAGGAGCTACGAGCATTTT
TRBJ1-5 | once | TRBV10-3 | TRBD1 | CAISLGQGKGQPQHF | TGTGCCATCAGTTTAGGACAGGGCAAAGGCCAGCCCCAGCATTTT
TRBJ2-7 | NA | TRBV5-8 | NA | CASLDGNSYEQYF | TGTGCCAGCCTCGACGGGAATTCCTACGAGCAGTACTTC
TRBJ1-6 | NA | TRBV7-8 | NA | CASSSPDGRPLHF | TGTGCCAGCAGCTCCCCCGACGGGAGACCCCTCCACTTT
TRBJ2-7 | few | TRBV7-9 | NA | CASSPPHSYEQYF | TGTGCCAGCAGCCCTCCGCACTCCTACGAGCAGTACTTC
TRBJ2-5 | NA | TRBV6-5 | NA | CASSYIGGPQETQYF | TGTGCCAGCAGTTACATCGGGGGGCCCCAAGAGACCCAGTACTTC
TRBJ2-7 | many | TRBV24-1 | NA | CATSDVDEQYF | TGTGCCACCAGTGATGTAGACGAGCAGTACTTC
TRBJ1-5 | NA | TRBV5-1 | TRBD1 | CASSFWGDREGHQPQHF | TGCGCCAGCAGCTTTTGGGGGGACAGAGAAGGCCATCAGCCCCAGCATTTT
TRBJ2-7 | NA | TRBV11-1 | TRBD2 | CASSAGGGTSDYEQYF | TGTGCCAGCAGCGCCGGAGGTGGGACTAGCGACTACGAGCAGTACTTC
TRBJ1-5 | many | TRBV2 | NA | CASSEGQPGQPQHF | TGTGCCAGCAGTGAAGGTCAGCCCGGCCAGCCCCAGCATTTT
TRBJ1-4 | NA | TRBV9 | TRBD1 | CASSPGQENEKLFF | TGTGCCAGCAGCCCTGGACAGGAGAATGAAAAACTGTTTTTT
TRBJ2-5 | few | TRBV7-3 | NA | CASSYFGETQYF | TGTGCCAGCAGTTACTTCGGAGAGACCCAGTACTTC
TRBJ2-7 | few | TRBV7-9 | TRBD2 | CASSKGTRGFEQYF | TGTGCCAGCAGCAAAGGGACTAGGGGCTTCGAGCAGTACTTC
TRBJ1-4 | NA | TRBV2 | NA | CASSGGGLFF | TGTGCCAGCAGTGGGGGAGGACTGTTTTTT
TRBJ1-1 | NA | TRBV29-1 | TRBD1 | CSFTGDTEAFF | TGCAGCTTTACAGGGGACACTGAAGCTTTCTTT
TRBJ1-1 | NA | TRBV7-9 | NA | CASTREVTEAFF | TGTGCCAGCACCCGGGAGGTCACTGAAGCTTTCTTT
TRBJ1-3 | few | TRBV6-6 | NA | CASSYLGQTSSGNTIYF | TGTGCCAGCAGTTACTTAGGACAGACAAGCTCTGGAAACACCATATATTTT
TRBJ1-5 | many | TRBV24-1 | NA | CATRRESNQPQHF | TGTGCCACTCGCAGGGAATCCAATCAGCCCCAGCATTTT
TRBJ1-2 | many | TRBV19 | NA | CASSTPGLPHF | TGTGCCAGTAGTACCCCGGGACTACCTCACTTC
TRBJ1-3 | many | TRBV2 | NA | CASKTAGNTIYF | TGTGCCAGCAAGACAGCTGGAAACACCATATATTTT
TRBJ1-1 | NA | TRBV2 | NA | CANWGNTEAFF | TGTGCAAACTGGGGGAACACTGAAGCTTTCTTT
TRBJ1-3 | NA | TRBV11-2 | TRBD1 | CASSRWDRGSGNTIYF | TGTGCCAGCAGCCGGTGGGACAGGGGTTCTGGAAACACCATATATTTT
TRBJ1-2 | NA | TRBV12-3/TRBV12-4 | NA | CASSLRGTPFYGYTF | TGTGCCAGCAGTTTGAGAGGGACACCGTTCTATGGCTACACCTTC
TRBJ1-6 | NA | TRBV2 | NA | CASAPAYSPLHF | TGTGCCAGCGCGCCGGCATATTCACCCCTCCACTTT
TRBJ1-4 | many | TRBV10-3 | TRBD1 | CAIRGQTGAGEKLFF | TGTGCCATCAGGGGTCAAACAGGGGCCGGTGAAAAACTGTTTTTT
TRBJ2-7 | many | TRBV7-2 | TRBD2 | CASSLGGLGYF | TGTGCCAGCAGCTTGGGGGGGTTGGGGTACTTC
TRBJ1-2 | NA | TRBV2 | TRBD1 | CASSENRGLGYTF | TGTGCCAGCAGTGAAAACAGGGGGCTTGGCTACACCTTC
TRBJ2-5 | few | TRBV11-2 | NA | CASSPHRAETQYF | TGTGCCAGCAGCCCCCACAGGGCGGAGACCCAGTACTTC
TRBJ2-7 | NA | TRBV5-1 | NA | CASSLLLAGGNEQYF | TGCGCCAGCAGCTTGCTGCTAGCTGGGGGGAATGAGCAGTACTTC
TRBJ1-1 | NA | TRBV19 | TRBD1 | CASSPGQGTTEAFF | TGTGCCAGTAGTCCGGGACAGGGGACCACTGAAGCTTTCTTT
TRBJ2-5 | NA | TRBV14 | NA | CASSQMAGSETQYF | TGTGCCAGCAGCCAAATGGCGGGTTCGGAGACCCAGTACTTC
TRBJ2-5 | NA | TRBV10-3 | TRBD1 | CAISIQGAETQYF | TGTGCCATCAGTATACAGGGGGCTGAGACCCAGTACTTC
TRBJ1-1 | NA | TRBV19 | TRBD1 | CASTPSRDREAFF | TGTGCCAGCACCCCGAGCCGGGACAGGGAAGCTTTCTTT
TRBJ1-2 | NA | TRBV10-3 | NA | CAIRETDLYGYTF | TGTGCCATCAGGGAAACCGACCTGTATGGCTACACCTTC
TRBJ2-7 | many | TRBV29-1 | NA | CSAEAEYEQYF | TGCAGCGCGGAAGCGGAATACGAGCAGTACTTC
TRBJ1-1 | few | TRBV5-1 | NA | CASSPGNARGTEAFF | TGCGCCAGCAGCCCTGGGAACGCGAGGGGCACTGAAGCTTTCTTT
TRBJ2-7 | NA | TRBV7-3 | NA | CASSPQRGTDEQYF | TGTGCCAGCAGCCCCCAGAGGGGAACGGACGAGCAGTACTTC
TRBJ1-5 | many | TRBV12-3/TRBV12-4 | NA | CASSLAGGSLPQHF | TGTGCCAGCAGTTTGGCAGGCGGCAGTCTGCCCCAGCATTTT
TRBJ2-7 | few | TRBV20-1 | TRBD1 | CSASTGGIGYEQYF | TGCAGTGCTTCAACAGGGGGCATAGGGTACGAGCAGTACTTC
TRBJ2-7 | few | TRBV7-2 | TRBD2 | CASRAAGGPYEQYF | TGTGCCAGCAGGGCCGCGGGAGGGCCCTACGAGCAGTACTTC
TRBJ2-5 | NA | TRBV7-9 | TRBD2 | CATDPLAGERETQYF | TGTGCCACGGACCCACTAGCGGGTGAAAGGGAGACCCAGTACTTC
TRBJ2-7 | NA | TRBV6-5 | NA | CASSNRQVLSYEQYF | TGTGCCAGCAGCAACCGGCAGGTACTCTCCTACGAGCAGTACTTC
TRBJ1-2 | NA | TRBV19 | NA | CASRRGGAGGYTF | TGTGCCAGTCGTCGGGGGGGGGCAGGAGGCTACACCTTC
TRBJ1-3 | many | TRBV7-9 | NA | CASSLGWNTIYF | TGTGCCAGCAGCTTAGGCTGGAACACCATATATTTT